Only one count was recorded for the clone carrying this T cell receptor beta chain. The germline V and J ends were trimmed by 0 bases and 3 bases, with 8 bases remaining between them. The germline V gene has CDR1 MNHEY and CDR2 SVGAGI. The CDR3 length is 14 residues. TCRdb keeps only in-frame clones here, not all; method: immunoSEQ multiplex PCR. The sample has 14,000 to 15,000 clones, 70% to 80% seen once. These data are taken from a study of T cells after somatic rescue of genetic block. This chain joins TRBV6-5 and TRBJ1-2; weak D call: TRBD1 (6 bases). Sequenced material: peripheral blood mononuclear cells (PBMCs). The sequence was obtained from a boy younger than 18. The CDR3 DNA is TGTGCCAGCAGTTACTCGGGGGGGCACTATGGCTACACCTTC. Translation gives CASSYSGGHYGYTF.